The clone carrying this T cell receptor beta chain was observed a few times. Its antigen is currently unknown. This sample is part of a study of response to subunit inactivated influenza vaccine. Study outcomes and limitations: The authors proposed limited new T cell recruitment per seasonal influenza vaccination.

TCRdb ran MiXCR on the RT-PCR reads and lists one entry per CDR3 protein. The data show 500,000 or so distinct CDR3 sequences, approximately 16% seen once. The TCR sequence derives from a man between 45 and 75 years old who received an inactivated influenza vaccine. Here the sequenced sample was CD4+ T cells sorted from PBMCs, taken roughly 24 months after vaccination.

In DNA, the CDR3 is TGCGCCAGCAGCCACCCGGGACAGGGTATTTACGAGCAGTACTTC. As protein: CASSHPGQGIYEQYF. V usage is TRBV4-1 and J usage is TRBJ2-7; 9 nucleotides match TRBD1. In germline, CDR1 is MGHRA, CDR2 YSYEKL. The CDR3 is made up of 15 amino acids. V shed 3 bases and J 4 bases; nucleotides not matched to a gene: 7.